Given below is one T cell receptor (beta chain) in context. Antigen: not known. Assay: immunoSEQ multiplex PCR; the TCRdb copy retains only in-frame clones and omits some. The sample includes about 80,000 clones, over 80% of them seen just once. The source of the sample is a study of graft-versus-host responses after intestinal transplantation. At the level of the study: Multivisceral, liver-intestinal, or isolated intestinal transplants were given to recipients.

The CDR3 sequence is 14 residues long. V dropped 0 bases and J dropped 5 bases, with 11 bases sitting between them. The germline V gene encodes CDR1 MNHNS and CDR2 SASEGT. Broader study findings: GvH clone levels peaked in circulation, and this peak was associated with early post-transplant HvG declines. Recipient bone marrow held GvH clones, some seen earlier in ileum or blood. Patients with graft-donor T cell macrochimerism had high graft-versus-host to host-versus-graft clonal ratios in allografts.

Sequencing was performed on PBMCs, taken 98 days after intestinal transplantation. This TCR derives from a human patient who received an intestinal transplant, so some T cells may come from the graft donor. V usage is TRBV6-1 and J usage is TRBJ2-7; D could derive from TRBD1 or TRBD2 (5 bases each). This CDR3 reads CASSEALGVHEQYF. In DNA, the CDR3 is TGTGCCAGCAGTGAAGCCCTGGGGGTCCACGAGCAGTACTTC.